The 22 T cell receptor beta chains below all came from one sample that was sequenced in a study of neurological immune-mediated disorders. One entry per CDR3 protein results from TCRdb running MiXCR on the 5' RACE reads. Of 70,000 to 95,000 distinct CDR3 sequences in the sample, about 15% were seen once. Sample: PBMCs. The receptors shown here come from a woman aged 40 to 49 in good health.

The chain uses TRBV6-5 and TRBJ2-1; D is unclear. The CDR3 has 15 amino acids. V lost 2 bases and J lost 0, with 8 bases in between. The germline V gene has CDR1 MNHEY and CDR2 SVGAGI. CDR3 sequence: CASSYGRPSYNEQFF. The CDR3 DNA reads TGTGCCAGCAGTTACGGTAGGCCCTCCTACAATGAGCAGTTCTTC.

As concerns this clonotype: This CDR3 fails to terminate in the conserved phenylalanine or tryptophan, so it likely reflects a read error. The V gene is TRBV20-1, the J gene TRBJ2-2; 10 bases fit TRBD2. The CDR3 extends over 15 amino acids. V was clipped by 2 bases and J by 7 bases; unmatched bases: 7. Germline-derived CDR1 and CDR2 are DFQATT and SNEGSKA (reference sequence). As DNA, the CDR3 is TGCAGTGCTAGAAAGCTAGCGGGGGACAACGGGGAGCTGTTTCTT. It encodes CSARKLAGDNGELFL.

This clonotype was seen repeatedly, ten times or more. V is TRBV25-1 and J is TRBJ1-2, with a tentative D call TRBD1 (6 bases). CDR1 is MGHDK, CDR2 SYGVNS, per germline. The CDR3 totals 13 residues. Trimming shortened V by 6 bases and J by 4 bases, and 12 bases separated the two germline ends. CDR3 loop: CASSSTGLYGYTF. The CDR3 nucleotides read TGTGCCAGCAGCTCTACAGGGCTCTATGGCTACACCTTC.

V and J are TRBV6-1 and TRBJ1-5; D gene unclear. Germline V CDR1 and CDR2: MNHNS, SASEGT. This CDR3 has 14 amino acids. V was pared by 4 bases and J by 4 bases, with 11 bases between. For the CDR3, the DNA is TGTGCCAGCAGTGCCGCGTCGGGGAATCAGCCCCAGCATTTT. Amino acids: CASSAASGNQPQHF.

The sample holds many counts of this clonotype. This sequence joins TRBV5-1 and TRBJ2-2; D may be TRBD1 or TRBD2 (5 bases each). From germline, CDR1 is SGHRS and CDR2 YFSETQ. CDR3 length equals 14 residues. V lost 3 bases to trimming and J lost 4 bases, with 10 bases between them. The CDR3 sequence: CASSWGGGTGELFF. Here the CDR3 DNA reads TGCGCCAGCAGCTGGGGCGGAGGCACCGGGGAGCTGTTTTTT.

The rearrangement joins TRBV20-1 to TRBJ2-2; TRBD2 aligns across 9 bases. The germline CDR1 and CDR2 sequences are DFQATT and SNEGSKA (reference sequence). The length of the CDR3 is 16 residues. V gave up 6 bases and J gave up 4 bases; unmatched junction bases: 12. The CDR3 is CSASSLGGGATGELFF. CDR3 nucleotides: TGCAGTGCCAGCAGCTTAGGCGGGGGGGCCACCGGGGAGCTGTTTTTT.

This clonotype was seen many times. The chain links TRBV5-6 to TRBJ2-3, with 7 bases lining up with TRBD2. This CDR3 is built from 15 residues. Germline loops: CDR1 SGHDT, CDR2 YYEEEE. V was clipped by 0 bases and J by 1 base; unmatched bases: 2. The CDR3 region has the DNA TGTGCCAGCAGCTTGGGTACTAGCGGCACAGATACGCAGTATTTT. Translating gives CASSLGTSGTDTQYF.

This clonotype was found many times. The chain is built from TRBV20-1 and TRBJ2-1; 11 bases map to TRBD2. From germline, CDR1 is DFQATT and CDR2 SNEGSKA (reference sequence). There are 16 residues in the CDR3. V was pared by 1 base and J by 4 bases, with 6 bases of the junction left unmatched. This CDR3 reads CSARGSTSGEYNEQFF. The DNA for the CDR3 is TGCAGTGCTAGAGGGTCGACTAGCGGGGAATACAATGAGCAGTTCTTC.

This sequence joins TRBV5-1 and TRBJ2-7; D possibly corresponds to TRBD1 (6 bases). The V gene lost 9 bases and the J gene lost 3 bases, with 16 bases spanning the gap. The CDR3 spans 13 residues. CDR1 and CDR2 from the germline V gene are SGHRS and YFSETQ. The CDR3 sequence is CAIRLRQDYEQYF. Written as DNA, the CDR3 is TGCGCCATTAGACTAAGACAGGACTACGAGCAGTACTTC.

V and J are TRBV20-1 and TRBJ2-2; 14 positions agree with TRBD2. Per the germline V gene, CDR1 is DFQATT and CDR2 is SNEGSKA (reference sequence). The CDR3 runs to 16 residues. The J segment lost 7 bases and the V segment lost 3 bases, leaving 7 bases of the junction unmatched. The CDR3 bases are TGCAGTGCTAGTGGGACTAGCGGGAGTACAATCGGGGAGCTGTTTTTT. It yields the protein CSASGTSGSTIGELFF.

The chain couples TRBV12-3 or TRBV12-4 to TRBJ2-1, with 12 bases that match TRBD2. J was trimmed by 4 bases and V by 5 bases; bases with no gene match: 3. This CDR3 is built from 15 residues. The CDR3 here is CASSPTSGGYNEQFF. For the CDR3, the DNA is TGTGCCAGCAGTCCCACTAGCGGGGGGTACAATGAGCAGTTCTTC.

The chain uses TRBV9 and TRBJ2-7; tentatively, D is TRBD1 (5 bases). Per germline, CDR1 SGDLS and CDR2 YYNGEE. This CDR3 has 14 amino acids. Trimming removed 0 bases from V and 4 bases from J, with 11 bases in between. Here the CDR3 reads CASSVGSRDYEQYF. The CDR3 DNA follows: TGTGCCAGCAGCGTAGGAAGCAGGGATTACGAGCAGTACTTC. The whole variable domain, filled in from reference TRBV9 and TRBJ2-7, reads DSGVTQTPKHLITATGQRVTLRCSPRSGDLSVYWYQQSLDQGLQFLIQYYNGEERAKGNILERFSAQQFPDLHSELNLSSLELGDSALYFCASSVGSRDYEQYFGPGTRLTVT.

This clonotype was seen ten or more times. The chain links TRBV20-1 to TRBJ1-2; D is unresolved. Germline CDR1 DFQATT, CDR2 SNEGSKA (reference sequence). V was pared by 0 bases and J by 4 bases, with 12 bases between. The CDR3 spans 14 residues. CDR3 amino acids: CSARDLQSRYGYTF. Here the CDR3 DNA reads TGCAGTGCTAGAGATTTACAGTCCCGCTATGGCTACACCTTC.

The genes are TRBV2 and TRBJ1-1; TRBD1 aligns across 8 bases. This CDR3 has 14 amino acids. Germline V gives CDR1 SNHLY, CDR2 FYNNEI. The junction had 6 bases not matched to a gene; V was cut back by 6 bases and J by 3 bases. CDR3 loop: CASSRQGADTEAFF. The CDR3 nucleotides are TGTGCCAGCAGCAGGCAGGGGGCGGACACTGAAGCTTTCTTT.

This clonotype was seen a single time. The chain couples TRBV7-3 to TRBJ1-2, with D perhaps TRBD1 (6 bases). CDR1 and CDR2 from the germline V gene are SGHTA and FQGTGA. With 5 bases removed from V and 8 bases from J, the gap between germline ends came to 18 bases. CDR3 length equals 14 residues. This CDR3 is CASSTKGGAGGYTF. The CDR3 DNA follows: TGTGCCAGCAGCACCAAAGGGGGTGCAGGAGGCTACACCTTC.

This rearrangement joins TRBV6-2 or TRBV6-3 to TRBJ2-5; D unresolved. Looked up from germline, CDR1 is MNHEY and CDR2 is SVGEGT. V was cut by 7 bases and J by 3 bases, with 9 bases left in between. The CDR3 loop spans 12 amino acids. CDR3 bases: TGTGCCAGCATGTACCCAGAAGAGACCCAGTACTTC. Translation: CASMYPEETQYF.

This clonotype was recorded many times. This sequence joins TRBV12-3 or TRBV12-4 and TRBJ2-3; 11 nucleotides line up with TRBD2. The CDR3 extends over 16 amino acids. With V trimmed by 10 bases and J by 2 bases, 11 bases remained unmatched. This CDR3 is CATTSGEEVVTDTQYF. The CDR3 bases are TGTGCCACGACTAGCGGGGAGGAGGTTGTCACAGATACGCAGTATTTT.

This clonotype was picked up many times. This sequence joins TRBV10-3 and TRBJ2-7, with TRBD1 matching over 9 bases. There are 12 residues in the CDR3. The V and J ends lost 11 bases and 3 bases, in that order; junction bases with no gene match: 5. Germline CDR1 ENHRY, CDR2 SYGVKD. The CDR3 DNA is TGTGCCGTCCGGGACAGGGTCTACGAGCAGTACTTC. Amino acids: CAVRDRVYEQYF.

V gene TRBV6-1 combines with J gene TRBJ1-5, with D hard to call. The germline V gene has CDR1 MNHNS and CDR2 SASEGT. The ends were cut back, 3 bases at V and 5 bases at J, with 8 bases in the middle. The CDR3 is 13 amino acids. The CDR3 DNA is TGTGCCAGCAGTGATCGGGGAGATCAGCCCCAGCATTTT. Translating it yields CASSDRGDQPQHF.

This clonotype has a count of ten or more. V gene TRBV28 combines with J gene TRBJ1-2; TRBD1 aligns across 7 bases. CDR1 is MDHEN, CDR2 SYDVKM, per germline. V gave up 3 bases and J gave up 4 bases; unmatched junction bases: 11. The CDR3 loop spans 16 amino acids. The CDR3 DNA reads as TGTGCCAGCAGTTTTGCGTCGACAGGGCGTTTCTATGGCTACACCTTC. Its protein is CASSFASTGRFYGYTF.

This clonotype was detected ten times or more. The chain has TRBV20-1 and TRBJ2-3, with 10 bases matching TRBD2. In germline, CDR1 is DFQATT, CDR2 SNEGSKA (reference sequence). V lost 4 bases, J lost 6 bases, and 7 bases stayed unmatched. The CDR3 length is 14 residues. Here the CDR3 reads CSAKAGGPSDTQYF. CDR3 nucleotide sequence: TGCAGTGCTAAAGCGGGGGGGCCGTCTGATACGCAGTATTTT.

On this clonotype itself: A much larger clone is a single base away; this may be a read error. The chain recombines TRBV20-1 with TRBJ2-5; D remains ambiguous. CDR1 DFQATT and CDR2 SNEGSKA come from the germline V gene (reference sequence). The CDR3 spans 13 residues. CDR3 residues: CSARVRNQDTQYF. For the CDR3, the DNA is TGCAGTGCTAGAGTAAGAAACCAAGATACCCAGTACTTC.